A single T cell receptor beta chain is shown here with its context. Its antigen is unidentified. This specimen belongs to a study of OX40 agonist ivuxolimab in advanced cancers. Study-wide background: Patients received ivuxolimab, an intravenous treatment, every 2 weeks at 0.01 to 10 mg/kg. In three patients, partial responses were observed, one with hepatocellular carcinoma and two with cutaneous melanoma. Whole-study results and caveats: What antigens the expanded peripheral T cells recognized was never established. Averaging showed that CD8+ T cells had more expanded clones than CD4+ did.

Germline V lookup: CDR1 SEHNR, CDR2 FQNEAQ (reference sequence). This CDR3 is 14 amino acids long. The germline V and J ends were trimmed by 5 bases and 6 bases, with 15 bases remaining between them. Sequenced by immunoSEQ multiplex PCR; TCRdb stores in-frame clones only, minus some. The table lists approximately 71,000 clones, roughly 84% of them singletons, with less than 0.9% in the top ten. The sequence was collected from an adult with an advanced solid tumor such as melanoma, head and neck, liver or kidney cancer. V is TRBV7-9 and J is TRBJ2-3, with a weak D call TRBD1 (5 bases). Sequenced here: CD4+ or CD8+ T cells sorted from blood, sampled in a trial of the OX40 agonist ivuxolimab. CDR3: CASSPTQAADTQYF. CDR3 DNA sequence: TGTGCCAGCAGCCCTACACAGGCCGCGGATACGCAGTATTTT.